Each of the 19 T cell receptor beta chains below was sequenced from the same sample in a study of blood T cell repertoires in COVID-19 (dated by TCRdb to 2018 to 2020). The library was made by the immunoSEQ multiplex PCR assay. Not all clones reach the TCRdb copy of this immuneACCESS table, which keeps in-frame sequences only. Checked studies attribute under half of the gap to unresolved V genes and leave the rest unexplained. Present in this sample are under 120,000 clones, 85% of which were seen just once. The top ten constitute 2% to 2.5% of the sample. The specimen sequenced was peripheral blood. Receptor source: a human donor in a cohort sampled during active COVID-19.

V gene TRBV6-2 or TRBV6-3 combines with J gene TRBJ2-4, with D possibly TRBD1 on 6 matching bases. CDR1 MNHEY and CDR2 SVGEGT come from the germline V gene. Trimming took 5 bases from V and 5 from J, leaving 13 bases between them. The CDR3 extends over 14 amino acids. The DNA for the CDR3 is TGTGCCAGCAGTGACCCGGGACAAGAAAACATTCAGTACTTC. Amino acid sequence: CASSDPGQENIQYF.

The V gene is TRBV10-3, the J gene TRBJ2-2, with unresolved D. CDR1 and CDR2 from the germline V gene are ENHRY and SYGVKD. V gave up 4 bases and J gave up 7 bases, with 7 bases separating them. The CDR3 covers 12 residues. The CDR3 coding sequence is TGTGCCATCAGTGTTGTCGGCGGGGAGCTGTTTTTT. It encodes CAISVVGGELFF.

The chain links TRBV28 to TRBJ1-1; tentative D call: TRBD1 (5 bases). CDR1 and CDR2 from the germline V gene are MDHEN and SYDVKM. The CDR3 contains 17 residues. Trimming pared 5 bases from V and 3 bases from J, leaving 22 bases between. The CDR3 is CASSAEGPTGRHTEAFF. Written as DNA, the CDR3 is TGTGCCAGCAGTGCGGAGGGACCCACCGGGCGGCACACTGAAGCTTTCTTT. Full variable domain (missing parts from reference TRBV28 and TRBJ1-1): DVKVTQSSRYLVKRTGEKVFLECVQDMDHENMFWYRQDPGLGLRLIYFSYDVKMKEKGDIPEGYSVSREKKERFSLILESASTNQTSMYLCASSAEGPTGRHTEAFFGQGTRLTVV.

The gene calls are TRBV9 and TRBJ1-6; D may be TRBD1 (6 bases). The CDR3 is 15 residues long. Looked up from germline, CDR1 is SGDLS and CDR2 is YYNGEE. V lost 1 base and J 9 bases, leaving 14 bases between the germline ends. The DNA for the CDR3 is TGTGCCAGCAGCGTAACCCACCTAGGGGGTTCACCCCTCCACTTT. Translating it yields CASSVTHLGGSPLHF.

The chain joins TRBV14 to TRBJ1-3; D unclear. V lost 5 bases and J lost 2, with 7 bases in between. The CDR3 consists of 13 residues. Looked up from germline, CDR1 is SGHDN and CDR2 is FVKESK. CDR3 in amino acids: CASSDGAGNTIYF. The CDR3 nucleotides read TGTGCCAGCAGCGACGGGGCTGGAAACACCATATATTTT.

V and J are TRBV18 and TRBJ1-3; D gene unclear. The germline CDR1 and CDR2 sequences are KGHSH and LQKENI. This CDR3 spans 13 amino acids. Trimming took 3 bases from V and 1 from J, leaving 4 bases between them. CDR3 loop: CASSPESGNTIYF. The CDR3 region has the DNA TGTGCCAGCTCACCCGAGTCTGGAAACACCATATATTTT.

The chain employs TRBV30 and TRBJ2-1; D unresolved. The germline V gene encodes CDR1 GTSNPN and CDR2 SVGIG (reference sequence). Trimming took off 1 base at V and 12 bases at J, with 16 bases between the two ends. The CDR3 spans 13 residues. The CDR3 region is CAWSGTPTRGQFF. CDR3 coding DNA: TGTGCCTGGAGTGGAACACCCACACGCGGGCAGTTCTTC. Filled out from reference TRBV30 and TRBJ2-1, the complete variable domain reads SQTIHQWPATLVQPVGSPLSLECTVEGTSNPNLYWYRQAAGRGLQLLFYSVGIGQISSEVPQNLSASRPQDRQFILSSKKLLLSDSGFYLCAWSGTPTRGQFFGPGTRLTVL.

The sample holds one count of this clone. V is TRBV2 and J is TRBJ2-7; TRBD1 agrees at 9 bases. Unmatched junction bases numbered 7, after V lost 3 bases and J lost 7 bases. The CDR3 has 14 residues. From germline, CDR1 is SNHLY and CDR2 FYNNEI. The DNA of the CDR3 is TGTGCCAGCAGTGACCTCGGGACAGGGTTTGAGCAGTACTTC. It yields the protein CASSDLGTGFEQYF. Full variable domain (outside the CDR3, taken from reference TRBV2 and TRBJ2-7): EPEVTQTPSHQVTQMGQEVILRCVPISNHLYFYWYRQILGQKVEFLVSFYNNEISEKSEIFDDQFSVERPDGSNFTLKIRSTKLEDSAMYFCASSDLGTGFEQYFGPGTRLTVT.

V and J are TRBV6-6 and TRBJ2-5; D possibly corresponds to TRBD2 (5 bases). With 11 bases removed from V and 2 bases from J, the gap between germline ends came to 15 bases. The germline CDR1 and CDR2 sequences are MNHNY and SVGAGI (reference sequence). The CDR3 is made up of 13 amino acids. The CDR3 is CASNGGSQETQYF. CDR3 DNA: TGTGCCTCCAACGGAGGCAGTCAAGAGACCCAGTACTTC.

The CDR3 spells CASSAAPSDEKLFF. DNA of the CDR3: TGTGCCAGCAGCGCCGCCCCATCGGATGAAAAACTGTTTTTT. The V gene is TRBV9, the J gene TRBJ1-4; D not resolved. Germline loops: CDR1 SGDLS, CDR2 YYNGEE. V was pared by 3 bases and J by 6 bases, with 12 bases between. The CDR3 length is 14 residues.

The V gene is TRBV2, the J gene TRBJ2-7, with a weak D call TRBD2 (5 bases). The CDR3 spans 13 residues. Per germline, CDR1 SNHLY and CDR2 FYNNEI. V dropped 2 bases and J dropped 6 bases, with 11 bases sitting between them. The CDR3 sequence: CASSEPGLVEQYF. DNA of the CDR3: TGTGCCAGCAGTGAACCCGGACTGGTCGAGCAGTACTTC.

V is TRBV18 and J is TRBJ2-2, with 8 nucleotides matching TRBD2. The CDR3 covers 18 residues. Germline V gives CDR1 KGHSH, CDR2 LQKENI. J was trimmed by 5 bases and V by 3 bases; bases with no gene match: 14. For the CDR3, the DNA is TGTGCCAGCTCACCTATTACAGTCGCGGGAGGTGGAACCGGGGAGCTGTTTTTT. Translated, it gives CASSPITVAGGGTGELFF.

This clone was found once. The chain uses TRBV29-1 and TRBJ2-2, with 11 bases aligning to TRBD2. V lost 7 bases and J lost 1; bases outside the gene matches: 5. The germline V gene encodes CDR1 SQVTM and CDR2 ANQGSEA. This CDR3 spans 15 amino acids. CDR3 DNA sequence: TGCAGCGCCCTGGGACTAGCGGTGAACACCGGGGAGCTGTTTTTT. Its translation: CSALGLAVNTGELFF.

The chain's CDR3 is CASSQEWRDSGRYEQYF. The CDR3 DNA is TGCGCCAGCAGCCAAGAATGGAGGGACAGCGGGAGATACGAGCAGTACTTC. The chain links TRBV4-1 to TRBJ2-7; TRBD2 is a possible D gene (8 bases). The CDR3 has 17 residues. Trimming stripped 0 bases from V and 4 bases from J, with 19 bases between. Germline lookup yields CDR1 MGHRA and CDR2 YSYEKL.

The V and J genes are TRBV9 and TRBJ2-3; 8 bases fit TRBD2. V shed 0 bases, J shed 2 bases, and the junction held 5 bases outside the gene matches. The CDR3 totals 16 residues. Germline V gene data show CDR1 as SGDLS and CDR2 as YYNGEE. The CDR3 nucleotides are TGTGCCAGCAGCGTAGAGCGGGGGCAATACACAGATACGCAGTATTTT. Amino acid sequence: CASSVERGQYTDTQYF.

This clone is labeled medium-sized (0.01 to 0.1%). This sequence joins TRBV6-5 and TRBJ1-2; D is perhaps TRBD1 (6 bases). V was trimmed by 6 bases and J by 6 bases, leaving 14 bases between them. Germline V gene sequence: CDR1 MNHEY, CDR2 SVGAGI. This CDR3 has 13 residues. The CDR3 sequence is CASRSPQGHGYTF. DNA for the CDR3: TGTGCCAGCAGGTCCCCACAGGGCCATGGCTACACCTTC.

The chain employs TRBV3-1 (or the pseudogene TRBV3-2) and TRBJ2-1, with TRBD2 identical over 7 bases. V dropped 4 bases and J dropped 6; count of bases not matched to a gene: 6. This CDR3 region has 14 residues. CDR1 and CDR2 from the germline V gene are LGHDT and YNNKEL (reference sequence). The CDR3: CASSPRGDINEQFF. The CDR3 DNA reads TGTGCCAGCAGCCCCCGGGGGGATATCAATGAGCAGTTCTTC.

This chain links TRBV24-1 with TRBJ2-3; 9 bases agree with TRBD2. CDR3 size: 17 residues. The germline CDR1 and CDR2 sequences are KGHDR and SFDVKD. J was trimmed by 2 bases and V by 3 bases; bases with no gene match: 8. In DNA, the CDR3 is TGTGCCACCAGTGATACTACGGGACTAGCAGCCACAGATACGCAGTATTTT. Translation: CATSDTTGLAATDTQYF.

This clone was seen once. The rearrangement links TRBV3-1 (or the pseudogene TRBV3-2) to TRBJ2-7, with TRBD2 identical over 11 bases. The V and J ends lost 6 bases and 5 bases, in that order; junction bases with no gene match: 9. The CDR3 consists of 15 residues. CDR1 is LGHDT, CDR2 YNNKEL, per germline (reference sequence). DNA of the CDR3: TGTGCCAGCAGTGCAAGAGGGACTAGCGGCCACGAGCAGTACTTC. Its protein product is CASSARGTSGHEQYF.